What follows is one T cell receptor (beta chain) and its context. This entry belongs to a study of blood T cell repertoires in COVID-19. Trimming took 8 bases from V and 0 from J, leaving 11 bases between them. CDR1 and CDR2 (germline): LNHDA, SQIVND (reference sequence). CDR3 length: 14 amino acids. Clones were read by immunoSEQ multiplex PCR, and TCRdb kept only the in-frame ones, dropping some. The sample records over 200,000 clones, about 90% being singletons. This clonotype was sampled from a man aged 25-45 years with acute or convalescent COVID-19. This sequence joins TRBV19 and TRBJ1-5, with D perhaps matching TRBD1 (6 bases). Sequenced input: peripheral blood. The CDR3 region has the DNA TGTGCCAGTCGACAGGTATATAGCAATCAGCCCCAGCATTTT. Its protein product is CASRQVYSNQPQHF.